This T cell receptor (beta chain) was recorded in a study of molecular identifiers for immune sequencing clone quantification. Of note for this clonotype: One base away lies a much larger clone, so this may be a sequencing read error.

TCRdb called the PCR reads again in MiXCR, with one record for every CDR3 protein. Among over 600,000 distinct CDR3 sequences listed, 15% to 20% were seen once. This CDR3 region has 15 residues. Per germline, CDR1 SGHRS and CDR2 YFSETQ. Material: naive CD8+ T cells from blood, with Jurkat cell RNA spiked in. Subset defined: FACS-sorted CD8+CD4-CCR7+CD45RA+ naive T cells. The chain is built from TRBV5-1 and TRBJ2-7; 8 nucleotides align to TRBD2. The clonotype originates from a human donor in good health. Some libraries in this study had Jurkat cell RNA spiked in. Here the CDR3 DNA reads TGCGCCAGCAGCTCCCCCTCTAGCGGGTACTACGAGCGGTACTTC. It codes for CASSSPSSGYYERYF.